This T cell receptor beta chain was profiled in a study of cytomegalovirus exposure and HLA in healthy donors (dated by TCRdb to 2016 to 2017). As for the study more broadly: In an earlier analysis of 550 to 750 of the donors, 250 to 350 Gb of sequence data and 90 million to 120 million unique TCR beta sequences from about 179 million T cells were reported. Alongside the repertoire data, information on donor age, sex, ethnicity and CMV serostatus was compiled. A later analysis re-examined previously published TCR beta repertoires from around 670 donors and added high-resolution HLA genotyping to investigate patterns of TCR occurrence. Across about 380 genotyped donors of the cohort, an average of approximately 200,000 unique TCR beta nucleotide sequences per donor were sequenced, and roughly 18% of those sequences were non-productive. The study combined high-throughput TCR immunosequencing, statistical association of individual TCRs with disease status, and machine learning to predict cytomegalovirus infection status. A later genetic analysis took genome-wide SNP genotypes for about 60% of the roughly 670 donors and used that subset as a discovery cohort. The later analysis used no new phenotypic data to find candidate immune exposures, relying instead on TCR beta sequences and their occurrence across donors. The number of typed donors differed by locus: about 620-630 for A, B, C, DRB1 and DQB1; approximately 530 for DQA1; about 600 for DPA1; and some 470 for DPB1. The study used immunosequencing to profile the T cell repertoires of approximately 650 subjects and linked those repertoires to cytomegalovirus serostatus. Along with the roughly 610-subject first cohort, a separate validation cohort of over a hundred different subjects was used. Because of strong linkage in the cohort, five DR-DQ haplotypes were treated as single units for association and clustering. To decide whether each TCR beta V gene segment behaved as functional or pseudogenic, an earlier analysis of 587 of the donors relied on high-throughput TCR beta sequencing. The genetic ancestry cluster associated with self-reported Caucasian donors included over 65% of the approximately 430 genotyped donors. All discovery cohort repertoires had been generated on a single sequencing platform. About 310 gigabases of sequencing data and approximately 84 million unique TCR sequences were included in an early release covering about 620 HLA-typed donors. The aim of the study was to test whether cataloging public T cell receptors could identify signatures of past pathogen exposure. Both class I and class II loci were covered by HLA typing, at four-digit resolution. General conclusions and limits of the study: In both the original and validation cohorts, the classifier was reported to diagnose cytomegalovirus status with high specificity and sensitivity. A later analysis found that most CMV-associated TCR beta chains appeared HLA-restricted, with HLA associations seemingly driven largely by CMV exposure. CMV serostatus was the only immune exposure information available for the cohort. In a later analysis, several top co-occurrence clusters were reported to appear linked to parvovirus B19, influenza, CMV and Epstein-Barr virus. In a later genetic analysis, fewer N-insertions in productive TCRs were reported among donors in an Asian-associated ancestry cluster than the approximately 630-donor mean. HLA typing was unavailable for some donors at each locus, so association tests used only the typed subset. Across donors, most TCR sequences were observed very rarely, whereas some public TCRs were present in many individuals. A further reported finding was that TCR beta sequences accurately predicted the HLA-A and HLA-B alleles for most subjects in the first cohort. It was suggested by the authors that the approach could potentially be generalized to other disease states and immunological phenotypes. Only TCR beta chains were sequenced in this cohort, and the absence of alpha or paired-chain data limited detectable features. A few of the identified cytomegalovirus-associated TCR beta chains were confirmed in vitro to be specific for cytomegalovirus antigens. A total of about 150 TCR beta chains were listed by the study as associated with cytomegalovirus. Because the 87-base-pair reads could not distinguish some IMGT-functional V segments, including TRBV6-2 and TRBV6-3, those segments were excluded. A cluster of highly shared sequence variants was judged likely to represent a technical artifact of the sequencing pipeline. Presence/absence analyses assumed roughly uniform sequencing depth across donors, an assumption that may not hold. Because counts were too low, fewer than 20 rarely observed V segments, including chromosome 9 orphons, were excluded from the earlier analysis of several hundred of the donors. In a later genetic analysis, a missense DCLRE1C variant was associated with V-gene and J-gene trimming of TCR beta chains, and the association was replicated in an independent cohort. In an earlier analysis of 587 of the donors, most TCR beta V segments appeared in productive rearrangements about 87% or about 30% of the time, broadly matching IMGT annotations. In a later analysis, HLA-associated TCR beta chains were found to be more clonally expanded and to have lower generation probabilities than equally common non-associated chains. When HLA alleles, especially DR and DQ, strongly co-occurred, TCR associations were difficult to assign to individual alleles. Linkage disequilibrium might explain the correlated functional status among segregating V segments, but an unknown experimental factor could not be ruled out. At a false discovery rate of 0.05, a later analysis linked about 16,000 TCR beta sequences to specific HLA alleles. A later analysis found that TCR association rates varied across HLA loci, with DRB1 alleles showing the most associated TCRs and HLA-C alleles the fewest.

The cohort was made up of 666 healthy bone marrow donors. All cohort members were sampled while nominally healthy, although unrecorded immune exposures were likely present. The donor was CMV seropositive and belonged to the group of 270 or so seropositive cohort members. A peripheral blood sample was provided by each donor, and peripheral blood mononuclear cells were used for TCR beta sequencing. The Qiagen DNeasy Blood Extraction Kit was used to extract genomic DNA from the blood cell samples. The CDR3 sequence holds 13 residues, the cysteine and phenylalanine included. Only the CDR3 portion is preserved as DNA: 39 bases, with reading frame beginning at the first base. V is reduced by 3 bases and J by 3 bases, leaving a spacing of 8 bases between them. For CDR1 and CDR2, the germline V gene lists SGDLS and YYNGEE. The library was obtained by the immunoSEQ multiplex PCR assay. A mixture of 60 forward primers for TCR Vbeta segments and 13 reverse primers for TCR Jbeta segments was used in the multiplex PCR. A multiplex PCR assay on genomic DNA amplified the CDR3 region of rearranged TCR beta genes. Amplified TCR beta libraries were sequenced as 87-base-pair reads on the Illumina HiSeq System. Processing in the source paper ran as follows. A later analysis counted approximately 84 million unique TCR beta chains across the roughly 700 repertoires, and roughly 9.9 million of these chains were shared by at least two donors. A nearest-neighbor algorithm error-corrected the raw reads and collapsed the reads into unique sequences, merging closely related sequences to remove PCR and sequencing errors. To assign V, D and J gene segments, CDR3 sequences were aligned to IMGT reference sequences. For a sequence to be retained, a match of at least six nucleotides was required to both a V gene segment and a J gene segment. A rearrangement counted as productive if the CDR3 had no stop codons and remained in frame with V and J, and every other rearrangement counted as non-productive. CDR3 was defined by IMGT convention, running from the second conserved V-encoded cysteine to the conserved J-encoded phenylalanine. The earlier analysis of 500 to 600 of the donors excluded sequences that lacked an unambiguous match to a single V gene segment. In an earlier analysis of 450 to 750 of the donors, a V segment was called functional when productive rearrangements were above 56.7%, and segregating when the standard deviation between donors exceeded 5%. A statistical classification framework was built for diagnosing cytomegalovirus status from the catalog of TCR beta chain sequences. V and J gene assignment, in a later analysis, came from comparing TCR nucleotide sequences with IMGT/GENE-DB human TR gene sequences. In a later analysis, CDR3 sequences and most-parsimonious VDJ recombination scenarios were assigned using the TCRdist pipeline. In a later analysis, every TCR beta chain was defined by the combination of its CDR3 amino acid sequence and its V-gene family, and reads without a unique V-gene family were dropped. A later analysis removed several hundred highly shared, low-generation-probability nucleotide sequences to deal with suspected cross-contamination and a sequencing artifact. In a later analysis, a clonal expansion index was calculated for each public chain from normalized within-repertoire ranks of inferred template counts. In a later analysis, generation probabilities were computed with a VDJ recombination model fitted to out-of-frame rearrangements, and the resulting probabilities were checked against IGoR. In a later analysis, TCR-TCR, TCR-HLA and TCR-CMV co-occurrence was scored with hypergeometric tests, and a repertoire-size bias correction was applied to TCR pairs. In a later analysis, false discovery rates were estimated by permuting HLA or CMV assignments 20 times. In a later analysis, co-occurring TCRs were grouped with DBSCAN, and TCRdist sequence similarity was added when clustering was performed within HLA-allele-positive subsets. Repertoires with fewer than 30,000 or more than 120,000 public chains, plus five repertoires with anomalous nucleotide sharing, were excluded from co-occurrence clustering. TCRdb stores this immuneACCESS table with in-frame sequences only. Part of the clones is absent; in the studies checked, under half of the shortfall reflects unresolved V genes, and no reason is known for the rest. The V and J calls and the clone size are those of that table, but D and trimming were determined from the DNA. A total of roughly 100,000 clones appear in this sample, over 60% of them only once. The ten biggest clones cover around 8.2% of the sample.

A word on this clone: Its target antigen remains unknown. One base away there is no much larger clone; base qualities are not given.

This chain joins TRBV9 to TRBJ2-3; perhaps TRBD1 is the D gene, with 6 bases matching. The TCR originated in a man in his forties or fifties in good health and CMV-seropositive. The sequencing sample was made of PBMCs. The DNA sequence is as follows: TGTGCCAGCAGCGCAGGACAGACAGATACGCAGTATTTT. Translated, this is CASSAGQTDTQYF.